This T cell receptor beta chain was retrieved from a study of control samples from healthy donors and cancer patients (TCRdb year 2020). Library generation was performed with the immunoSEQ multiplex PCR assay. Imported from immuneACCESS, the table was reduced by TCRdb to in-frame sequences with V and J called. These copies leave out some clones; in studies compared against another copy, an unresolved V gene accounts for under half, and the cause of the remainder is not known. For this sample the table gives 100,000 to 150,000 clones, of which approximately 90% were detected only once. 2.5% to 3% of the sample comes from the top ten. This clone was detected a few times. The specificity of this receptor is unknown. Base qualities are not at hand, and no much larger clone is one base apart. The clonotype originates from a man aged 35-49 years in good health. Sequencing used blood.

The CDR3 amino acid sequence is: CASSLPGGGRATEAFF. The base sequence is TGCGCCAGCAGCTTGCCGGGTGGAGGGAGGGCCACTGAAGCTTTCTTT. This chain is built from TRBV5-1 and TRBJ1-1; no D segment can be confidently identified. Taken from the germline V gene, the CDR1 and CDR2 loops are SGHRS and YFSETQ. CDR3 length: 16 amino acids, cysteine to phenylalanine. The read is trimmed to its CDR3 DNA, 48 bases read in frame from base 1. Trimming takes 1 base from V and 4 bases from J, and the germline ends sit 17 bases apart. Reference TRBV5-1 and TRBJ1-1 proteins supply the regions before and after the CDR3; the full variable domain is: KAGVTQTPRYLIKTRGQQVTLSCSPISGHRSVSWYQQTPGQGLQFLFEYFSETQRNKGNFPGRFSGRQFSNSRSEMNVSTLELGDSALYLCASSLPGGGRATEAFFGQGTRLTVV.